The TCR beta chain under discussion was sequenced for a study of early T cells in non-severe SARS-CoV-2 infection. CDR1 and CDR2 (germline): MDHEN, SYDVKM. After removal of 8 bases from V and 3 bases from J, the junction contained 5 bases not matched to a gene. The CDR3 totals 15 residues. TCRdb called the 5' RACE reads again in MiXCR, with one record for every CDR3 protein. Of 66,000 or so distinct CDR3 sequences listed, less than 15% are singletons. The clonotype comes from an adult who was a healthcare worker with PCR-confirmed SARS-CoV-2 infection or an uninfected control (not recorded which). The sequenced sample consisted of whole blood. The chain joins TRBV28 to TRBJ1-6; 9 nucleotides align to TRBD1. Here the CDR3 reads CASLKTGGYNSPLHF. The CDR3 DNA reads TGTGCCAGCCTTAAGACAGGGGGCTATAATTCACCCCTCCACTTT.